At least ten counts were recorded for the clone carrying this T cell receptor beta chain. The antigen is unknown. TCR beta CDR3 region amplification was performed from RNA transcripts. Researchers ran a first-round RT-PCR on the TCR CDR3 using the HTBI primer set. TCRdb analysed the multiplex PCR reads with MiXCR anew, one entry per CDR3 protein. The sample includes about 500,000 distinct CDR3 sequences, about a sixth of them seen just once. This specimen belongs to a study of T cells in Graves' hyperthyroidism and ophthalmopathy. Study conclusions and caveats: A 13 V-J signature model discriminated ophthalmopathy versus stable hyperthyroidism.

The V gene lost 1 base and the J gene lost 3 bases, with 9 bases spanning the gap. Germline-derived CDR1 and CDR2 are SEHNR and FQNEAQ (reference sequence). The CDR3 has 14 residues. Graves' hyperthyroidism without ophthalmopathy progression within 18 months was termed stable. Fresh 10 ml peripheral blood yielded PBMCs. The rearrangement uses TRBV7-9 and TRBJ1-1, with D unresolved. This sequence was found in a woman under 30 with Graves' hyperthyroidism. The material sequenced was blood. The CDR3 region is CASSLGPGHTEAFF. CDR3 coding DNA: TGTGCCAGCAGCTTAGGTCCTGGGCACACTGAAGCTTTCTTT.